Following are 14 T cell receptor beta chains from one sample sequenced in a study of shared T cell receptors in the human thymus. TCRdb keeps only in-frame clones here, not all; method: immunoSEQ multiplex PCR. Of some 760,000 clones listed, 70% to 90% are singletons. Another study also made use of these data, one on human thymus T cells.

Sample: thymocytes. The receptors shown here come from a girl under two years old with a congenital heart defect.

V is TRBV7-8 and J is TRBJ1-2; no reliable D call. V lost 3 bases, J lost 5 bases, and 22 bases lay in between. Germline loops: CDR1 SGHVS, CDR2 FQNEAQ. The CDR3 covers 17 residues. For the CDR3, the DNA is TGTGCCAGCAGCTTGAAGGGAAGAACTAGGACCGGGTATGGCTACACCTTC. The encoded protein is CASSLKGRTRTGYGYTF. The variable domain in full, with the rest retrieved from reference TRBV7-8 and TRBJ1-2, is GAGVSQSPRYKVAKRGQDVALRCDPISGHVSLFWYQQALGQGPEFLTYFQNEAQLDKSGLPSDRFFAERPEGSVSTLKIQRTQQEDSAVYLCASSLKGRTRTGYGYTFGSGTRLTVV.

This chain joins TRBV28 and TRBJ1-2, with 7 positions matching TRBD1. The CDR3 contains 14 residues. With V trimmed by 6 bases and J by 3 bases, 7 bases remained unmatched. The germline V gene encodes CDR1 MDHEN and CDR2 SYDVKM. For the CDR3, the DNA is TGTGCCAGCAGACCCCTGACAGGGTACTATGGCTACACCTTC. It translates to CASRPLTGYYGYTF.

The chain links TRBV19 to TRBJ2-7; no firm D call. Germline V gene data show CDR1 as LNHDA and CDR2 as SQIVND (reference sequence). This CDR3 is 15 amino acids long. V shed 9 bases and J shed 2 bases, with 20 bases lying between them. CDR3 sequence (DNA): TGTGCCAGCTCCGAACGCGTCGTCCGTCCCTACGAGCAGTACTTC. This translates into CASSERVVRPYEQYF.

The V call is TRBV10-3, the J call TRBJ1-5, with TRBD1 matching 11 bases. The V and J ends lost 0 bases and 0 bases, in that order; junction bases with no gene match: 7. The germline V gene has CDR1 ENHRY and CDR2 SYGVKD. There are 19 residues in the CDR3. The CDR3 region is CAISESRTGGVYSNQPQHF. CDR3 DNA: TGTGCCATCAGTGAGTCGCGGACAGGGGGCGTTTATAGCAATCAGCCCCAGCATTTT.

The gene calls are TRBV9 and TRBJ1-3; 10 bases are a match to TRBD1. V trimming: 0 bases; J trimming: 5 bases; junction bases outside the gene matches: 20. The CDR3 covers 21 residues. Germline lookup yields CDR1 SGDLS and CDR2 YYNGEE. CDR3: CASSVALQDRGNKKNRNTIYF. CDR3 coding DNA: TGTGCCAGCAGCGTAGCTTTACAGGACAGGGGGAACAAAAAGAACAGAAACACCATATATTTT.

This clone was detected once. The chain carries TRBV6-5 and TRBJ1-4; TRBD1 might be the D (6 bases). V was cut by 0 bases and J by 7 bases, with 12 bases left in between. Per germline, CDR1 MNHEY and CDR2 SVGAGI. CDR3 length: 15 amino acids. The CDR3 DNA reads TGTGCCAGCAGTTACTCTGGGGGCATAGGTGAAAAACTGTTTTTT. Translated: CASSYSGGIGEKLFF.

In this sample, this clone turned up once. The identical CDR3 is also encoded by other nucleotide sequences in the sample. V is TRBV5-1 and J is TRBJ2-1; D remains ambiguous. Looked up from germline, CDR1 is SGHRS and CDR2 is YFSETQ. V lost 2 bases and J 7 bases, leaving 4 bases between the germline ends. The CDR3 sequence is 11 residues long. This CDR3 reads CASSFSNEQFF. CDR3 nucleotides: TGCGCCAGCAGCTTCTCTAATGAGCAGTTCTTC.

This clone appeared a few times. The gene calls are TRBV29-1 and TRBJ1-1, with 11 bases identical to TRBD1. Germline lookup yields CDR1 SQVTM and CDR2 ANQGSEA. The CDR3 has 20 amino acids. Unmatched junction bases numbered 21, after V lost 6 bases and J lost 0 bases. The CDR3 here is CSVRTGGEQVGLSMNTEAFF. The CDR3 DNA reads as TGCAGCGTCCGGACAGGGGGCGAACAGGTGGGCTTGTCGATGAACACTGAAGCTTTCTTT.

The chain recombines TRBV10-3 with TRBJ1-2; D is uncertain. Germline V gene lookup returns CDR1 ENHRY and CDR2 SYGVKD. Trimming pared 6 bases from V and 7 bases from J, leaving 27 bases between. The CDR3 has 17 residues. The DNA for the CDR3 is TGTGCCATCAGCCCCAGGAAAAAGGTGTCGCATGCTGGTGGCTACACCTTC. Protein product: CAISPRKKVSHAGGYTF.

V is TRBV25-1 and J is TRBJ1-1; TRBD1 is a possible D gene (5 bases). The CDR3 is 12 amino acids. Trimming removed 5 bases at V and 7 bases at J, with 11 bases between. Germline V lookup: CDR1 MGHDK, CDR2 SYGVNS. CDR3: CASSSRDYEAFF. The CDR3 DNA follows: TGTGCCAGCAGTTCCCGGGACTATGAAGCTTTCTTT.

V and J are TRBV6-1 and TRBJ1-5, with a possible D match to TRBD1 (5 bases). Germline lookup yields CDR1 MNHNS and CDR2 SASEGT. The CDR3 loop spans 15 amino acids. V lost 5 bases, J lost 0 bases, and 11 bases lay in between. CDR3 bases: TGTGCCAGCAGTCCCCAGGGATTTAGCAATCAGCCCCAGCATTTT. Translation gives CASSPQGFSNQPQHF.

The chain is built from TRBV2 and TRBJ2-1; 8 bases map to TRBD2. Germline CDR1 is SNHLY and CDR2 is FYNNEI. This CDR3 is built from 15 residues. Losses at the gene ends were 6 bases for V and 8 bases for J; bases not matched to a gene: 12. The CDR3 sequence: CASSVSGVRGDEQFF. In DNA, the CDR3 is TGTGCCAGCAGCGTTAGCGGGGTCCGTGGGGATGAGCAGTTCTTC.

The V and J genes are TRBV15 and TRBJ1-4; D gene ambiguous. This CDR3 is 18 amino acids long. Germline V gene lookup returns CDR1 LNHNV and CDR2 YYDKDF (reference sequence). Between the trimmed V and J ends, which lost 0 bases and 0 bases, there was a span of 14 bases. The CDR3 sequence: CATSRDRGGYATNEKLFF. As DNA, the CDR3 is TGTGCCACCAGCAGAGATCGGGGAGGATACGCAACTAATGAAAAACTGTTTTTT.

V is TRBV7-6 and J is TRBJ1-1; 7 nucleotides align to TRBD1. The CDR3 consists of 15 residues. CDR1 is SGHVS, CDR2 FNYEAQ, per germline. With 4 bases clipped from V and 5 bases from J, the junction kept 10 bases outside the gene matches. The CDR3 here is CASSSGRQGNTEAFF. The CDR3 DNA sequence: TGTGCCAGCAGCTCCGGACGACAGGGAAATACTGAAGCTTTCTTT.